This TCR beta chain stems from a study of OX40 agonist ivuxolimab in advanced cancers. For the study in its entirety: The costimulatory receptor OX40 (CD134) was targeted by ivuxolimab, a fully human IgG2 agonistic monoclonal antibody. Of the roughly 50 dose-escalation patients, hepatocellular carcinoma was present in roughly 19, melanoma in approximately 15, renal cell carcinoma in 9 and head and neck cancer in 9. Intravenous ivuxolimab was administered to patients every 2 weeks at six dose levels: 0.01, 0.1, 0.3, 1.5, 3 and 10 mg/kg. The dose-escalation cohort was 82.7% male with a mean age of about 60 years, ranging from roughly 23 to 80. Partial responses occurred in three dose-escalation patients, of whom one had hepatocellular carcinoma and two had cutaneous melanoma. The point of sequencing TCRbeta in the periphery was to test whether ivuxolimab changed TCR sequence diversity and drove clonal T-cell expansion. Patients were allowed to have had prior anti-PD-1, anti-PD-L1 or anti-CTLA-4 therapy, and approximately 43% of the dose-escalation patients had previously received checkpoint inhibitors. The paper reports the monotherapy dose-escalation portion (N of about 50 patients) of the phase I ivuxolimab trial.

Study-level results and caveats: After ivuxolimab, expanded clones were on average more numerous among CD8+ T cells than among CD4+ T cells. The antigen specificity of the peripheral T cells that underwent clonal expansion was not determined. Partial responders in the 0.1-3.0 mg/kg groups had among the lowest normalized peripheral clonal expansion, especially among CD8+ T cells. Low levels of normalized T-cell clonal expansion were also shown by some nonresponding patients. At doses of 0.1 to 3.0 mg/kg, clonal expansion of both CD4+ and CD8+ T cells in blood was seen between baseline and week 6.

The trial excluded patients who had a history of autoimmune disease or who were on systemic immunosuppression. Peripheral blood for TCR sequencing was collected from all dose cohorts at baseline, on cycle 4 day 1, and on cycle 7 day 1. Samples came from an open-label, multicenter, first-in-human phase I dose-escalation trial of ivuxolimab. The trial enrolled adults with locally advanced or metastatic head and neck squamous cell, hepatocellular, melanoma or renal cell carcinoma. Before TCR sequencing, CD4+ T cells and CD8+ T cells were sorted from peripheral blood as separate populations. Genomic DNA was isolated from the sorted cells so that the TCRbeta CDR3 region could be sequenced. The immunoSEQ Assay was used for sequencing of TCRbeta CDR3 regions. Not all clones reach the TCRdb copy of this immuneACCESS table, which keeps in-frame sequences only. Checked studies attribute under half of the gap to unresolved V genes and leave the rest unexplained. The sample table shows approximately 53,000 clones, and roughly 91% are seen once. The ten most abundant clones make up over 20% of the sample.

CDR1 is given as SEHNR and CDR2 as FQNEAQ, both from the germline V gene (reference sequence). The trim is 1 base for V and 5 bases for J, with a gap of 8 bases between the germline ends. Reading from cysteine to phenylalanine, the CDR3 counts 13 amino acids. Only the CDR3 part of the read is kept: 39 bases, read in frame from the first base. This clone was picked up one time. There is no known antigen for this receptor. Per-nucleotide qualities are absent, and no much larger clonotype sits a single base away. The chain joins TRBV7-9 to TRBJ1-2; the D segment could be TRBD1, given 5 matching bases. The material was CD4+ or CD8+ T cells sorted from blood, obtained in a trial of the OX40 agonist ivuxolimab. The clonotype comes from an adult with an advanced solid tumor such as melanoma, head and neck, liver or kidney cancer. The CDR3 is CASSLGDRYGYTF. Here is the DNA: TGTGCCAGCAGCTTAGGGGACCGGTATGGCTACACCTTC.